This TCR beta chain is drawn from a study of blood T cell repertoires in COVID-19. Study context: T cells, B-cell-depleted T cells, or PBMCs provided the cDNA or gDNA that served as material.

Germline V gene lookup returns CDR1 LNHDA and CDR2 SQIVND (reference sequence). V was shortened by 5 bases and J by 5 bases, with 21 bases between the two germline ends. This CDR3 spans 16 amino acids. Repertoires were generated with immunoSEQ multiplex PCR, while TCRdb's copy carries only in-frame clones and drops some. Of about 270,000 clones detected, about 90% appear once; the ten largest clones hold 4.1%. This chain links TRBV19 with TRBJ2-5; TRBD1 might be the D (6 bases). Material: PBMCs or T cells enriched from blood (not recorded which). This TCR was sampled from a woman in her thirties with acute COVID-19. CDR3 region: CASSPAPGDPGETQYF. CDR3 DNA sequence: TGTGCCAGTAGTCCAGCCCCAGGGGACCCCGGGGAGACCCAGTACTTC.